The clone carrying this T cell receptor beta chain was picked up a small number of times. This sample is part of a study of identical twins. Template switching created a universal primer site, and the cDNA included unique molecular identifiers. TCRdb processed the 5' RACE reads anew with MiXCR; each CDR3 protein has one entry. The sample holds 350,000 or so distinct CDR3 sequences, around 12% seen once. Germline lookup yields CDR1 MGHRA and CDR2 YSYEKL. The J segment lost 2 bases and the V segment lost 0 bases, leaving 11 bases of the junction unmatched. The CDR3 contains 19 residues. Separately, the same data were catalogued under a study of yellow fever vaccine responses in identical twins.

The sequence derives from a woman aged 18 to 35 in good health. The chain is built from TRBV4-1 and TRBJ2-1, with TRBD2 matching 9 bases. The sequenced sample was CD8+ T cells sorted from blood. CDR3 DNA sequence: TGCGCCAGCAGCCAAGATAATAGTCTAGCGGGAACCCCCTACAATGAGCAGTTCTTC. Its translation is CASSQDNSLAGTPYNEQFF.